This T cell receptor (beta chain) was identified during a study of CD8 T cells in Susac syndrome. With random hexamers, reverse transcription was performed on 0.5 to 1 ug of RNA. Coverage of TCR beta CDR3 amplification by immunoSEQ multiplex PCR extended to 54 Vbeta and 13 Jbeta. TCRdb re-called the immunoSEQ multiplex PCR reads through MiXCR, storing one row per CDR3 protein. The sample yields about 130,000 distinct CDR3 sequences, around 94% seen once. The CDR3 is 15 amino acids. Trimming removed 4 bases at V and 2 bases at J, with 15 bases between. The germline V gene encodes CDR1 MGHRA and CDR2 YSYEKL. Concerning this clonotype: Its antigen remains unknown.

Study results and caveats: In TEMRA cells and active patients, CD8+ clonal expansion in Susac reached its peak.

Under recently defined diagnostic criteria, the patients with Susac syndrome qualified as having definite or probable disease. The V gene is TRBV4-1, the J gene TRBJ2-7; perhaps TRBD1 as D (7 bases). The clonotype was recovered from a human donor with Susac syndrome. Material: CD8+ T cells from PBMCs. The CDR3 reads CASSPGGTVTYEQYF. DNA for the CDR3: TGCGCCAGCAGCCCAGGCGGGACAGTAACCTACGAGCAGTACTTC.